The entry that follows covers one T cell receptor (beta chain) sequence. The data belong to a study of technical replicates of blood from several donors. Germline lookup yields CDR1 SGHRS and CDR2 YFSETQ. Trimming removed 0 bases from V and 7 bases from J, with 13 bases in between. The CDR3 totals 14 residues. Sequencing was performed with immunoSEQ multiplex PCR; in TCRdb, only in-frame clones are kept and a portion is missing. Altogether approximately 73,000 clones are present, about nine tenths being singletons, with the ten largest covering 0.35% to 0.45%. The TCR sequence derives from a human donor in good health. The chain recombines TRBV5-1 with TRBJ1-2; D possibly corresponds to TRBD1 (5 bases). The sequenced material came from T cells isolated from PBMCs. CDR3 nucleotides: TGCGCCAGCAGCTTGGGGACCAGGGAAGGTGGCTACACCTTC. Translated: CASSLGTREGGYTF.